Listed below are T cell receptor beta chains from one sample, sequenced in a study of shared clonotypes between healthy human individuals. Produced via immunoSEQ multiplex PCR; TCRdb's table is partial and in-frame only. Among roughly 1,500,000 clones, approximately 98.5% were seen once, and the ten largest hold about 0.34%. Sequenced: naive CD4+ T cells sorted from blood. Source of these receptors: a man in his thirties or forties in good health. CDR3s include the opening cysteine and the closing phenylalanine or tryptophan. A D gene is named only where the DNA matches it firmly. Size tells how often a clone was seen (once, few, many) or the class of an expanded clone, and some rows leave it out.

abundance: -; v_gene: TRBV11-2; d_gene: -; j_gene: TRBJ2-2; CDR3nt: TGTGCCAGCAGCTACTATTCCGGGGAGCTGTTTTTT; CDR3aa: CASSYYSGELFF
abundance: -; v_gene: TRBV27; d_gene: TRBD2; j_gene: TRBJ2-1; CDR3nt: TGTGCCAGCAGTTTGGGATTTGGGAGCGGGAGGCAGTTCTTC; CDR3aa: CASSLGFGSGRQFF
abundance: -; v_gene: TRBV11-2; d_gene: -; j_gene: TRBJ2-5; CDR3nt: TGTGCCAGCAGCTTGTTCGTGGGAGTTACGGAGACCCAGTACTTC; CDR3aa: CASSLFVGVTETQYF
abundance: -; v_gene: TRBV25-1; d_gene: -; j_gene: TRBJ2-1; CDR3nt: TGTGCCAGCAGTGAATCTTACAATGAGCAGTTCTTC; CDR3aa: CASSESYNEQFF
abundance: -; v_gene: TRBV2; d_gene: TRBD1; j_gene: TRBJ2-7; CDR3nt: TGTGTCGGTGGGACAGGACAGGCCCCCTACGAGCAGTACTTC; CDR3aa: CVGGTGQAPYEQYF
abundance: -; v_gene: TRBV5-1; d_gene: -; j_gene: TRBJ2-3; CDR3nt: TGCGCCACTCAACCCGGATCGGGGGGCGCAGATACGCAGTATTTT; CDR3aa: CATQPGSGGADTQYF
abundance: -; v_gene: TRBV28; d_gene: -; j_gene: TRBJ1-4; CDR3nt: TGTGCCAGCACCCCAAATAATGAAAAACTGTTTTTT; CDR3aa: CASTPNNEKLFF
abundance: -; v_gene: TRBV28; d_gene: -; j_gene: TRBJ2-3; CDR3nt: TGTGCCAGCAGTTTCGGTGGGAGCGGCACAGATACGCAGTATTTT; CDR3aa: CASSFGGSGTDTQYF
abundance: -; v_gene: TRBV5-5; d_gene: TRBD1; j_gene: TRBJ2-7; CDR3nt: TGTGCCAGCAGCTTATCAACAGGGGGGCCCTACGAGCAGTACTTC; CDR3aa: CASSLSTGGPYEQYF
abundance: once; v_gene: TRBV10-3; d_gene: -; j_gene: TRBJ1-1; CDR3nt: TGTGCCATCAGCGTATCAGGGGTAGAGGCTGAAGCTTTCTTT; CDR3aa: CAISVSGVEAEAFF
abundance: -; v_gene: TRBV30; d_gene: -; j_gene: TRBJ1-3; CDR3nt: TGTGCCTGGATGGCGGGTTCCGGAAACACCATATATTTT; CDR3aa: CAWMAGSGNTIYF
abundance: -; v_gene: TRBV2; d_gene: TRBD2; j_gene: TRBJ2-1; CDR3nt: TGTGCCAGCAGTACCCCTGGGGGGGATGAGCAGTTCTTC; CDR3aa: CASSTPGGDEQFF
abundance: -; v_gene: TRBV5-1; d_gene: TRBD1; j_gene: TRBJ2-7; CDR3nt: TGCGCCAGCAGCTTTTTAGACAGGGCTGGGGAGCAGTACTTC; CDR3aa: CASSFLDRAGEQYF
abundance: -; v_gene: TRBV6-1; d_gene: -; j_gene: TRBJ2-1; CDR3nt: TGTGCCAGCAGTGAAGTTATCAGAGAGCAGTTCTTC; CDR3aa: CASSEVIREQFF
abundance: few; v_gene: TRBV5-1; d_gene: -; j_gene: TRBJ2-1; CDR3nt: TGCGCCAGCAGCTTGGTGGAGGGCTCCTACAATGAGCAGTTCTTC; CDR3aa: CASSLVEGSYNEQFF
abundance: -; v_gene: TRBV6-5; d_gene: TRBD1; j_gene: TRBJ1-3; CDR3nt: TGTGCCAGCACCTACAGGGGTGGAAACACCATATATTTT; CDR3aa: CASTYRGGNTIYF
abundance: once; v_gene: TRBV7-8; d_gene: -; j_gene: TRBJ1-4; CDR3nt: TGTGCCAGCAGCTTAGCACCTAGGGGGGCAACTAATGAAAAACTGTTTTTT; CDR3aa: CASSLAPRGATNEKLFF
abundance: -; v_gene: TRBV6-6; d_gene: TRBD1; j_gene: TRBJ1-4; CDR3nt: TGTGCCAGCAACAAAGACAGGGTGGATGAAAAACTGTTTTTT; CDR3aa: CASNKDRVDEKLFF
abundance: -; v_gene: TRBV6-6; d_gene: TRBD1; j_gene: TRBJ1-1; CDR3nt: TGTGCCAGCACCCTACGAGACAGGGAAAAAGCTTTCTTT; CDR3aa: CASTLRDREKAFF
abundance: -; v_gene: TRBV11-3; d_gene: TRBD1; j_gene: TRBJ2-7; CDR3nt: TGTGCCAGCAGCCCCGGGAAGGGGGCATTCTACGAGCAGTACTTC; CDR3aa: CASSPGKGAFYEQYF
abundance: once; v_gene: TRBV10-2; d_gene: -; j_gene: TRBJ2-1; CDR3nt: TGCGCCAGCTGTTCGGGACCCTACAATGAGCAGTTCTTC; CDR3aa: CASCSGPYNEQFF
abundance: -; v_gene: TRBV6-5; d_gene: -; j_gene: TRBJ2-5; CDR3nt: TGTGCCAGCAGTTACTCAGGGAAGAGGCAAGAGACCCAGTACTTC; CDR3aa: CASSYSGKRQETQYF